The 19 T cell receptor beta chains below all came from one sample that was sequenced in a study of T cells in Graves' hyperthyroidism and ophthalmopathy. Amplified regions were TCR beta CDR3 sequences from RNA transcripts. First-round RT-PCR with HTBI primers amplified the TCR CDR3 region. TCRdb re-called the multiplex PCR reads through MiXCR, storing one row per CDR3 protein. Of roughly 380,000 distinct CDR3 sequences listed, roughly 15% are singletons. Sequenced sample: blood. The source of these receptors is a young woman with Graves' hyperthyroidism.

This clonotype occurred many times. V gene TRBV6-1 combines with J gene TRBJ1-1; D gene uncertain. The length of the CDR3 is 13 residues. Germline loops: CDR1 MNHNS, CDR2 SASEGT. V lost 7 bases, J lost 1 base, and 10 bases lay in between. The CDR3 is CASKRAGNTEAFF. For the CDR3, the DNA is TGTGCCAGCAAACGGGCAGGGAACACTGAAGCTTTCTTT.

This clonotype was seen once. The rearrangement uses TRBV27 and TRBJ2-1; D ambiguous. The CDR3 runs 16 residues. Germline V gives CDR1 MNHEY, CDR2 SMNVEV (reference sequence). V lost 5 bases to trimming and J lost 7 bases, with 21 bases between them. Written as DNA, the CDR3 is TGTGCCAGCAGTCTCGGTCCGCTGGACCTAATTAATGAGCAGTTCTTC. It translates to CASSLGPLDLINEQFF.

This clonotype came up a few times. This chain connects TRBV6-4 to TRBJ2-1; 9 bases are shared with TRBD2. The CDR3 is 16 residues long. V trimming: 0 bases; J trimming: 2 bases; junction bases outside the gene matches: 2. Per the germline V gene, CDR1 is MRHNA and CDR2 is SNTAGT. CDR3 sequence (DNA): TGTGCCAGCAGTGACTCGACTAGCGGAGCCTACAATGAGCAGTTCTTC. Residues: CASSDSTSGAYNEQFF.

The V gene is TRBV29-1, the J gene TRBJ1-4; no clear D. Germline V gene lookup returns CDR1 SQVTM and CDR2 ANQGSEA. V was clipped by 5 bases and J by 0 bases, with 10 bases between them. The CDR3 sequence is 14 residues long. CDR3 protein: CSVPDFTTNEKLFF. CDR3 bases: TGCAGCGTTCCCGACTTTACAACTAATGAAAAACTGTTTTTT.

Many counts were recorded for this clonotype. This chain links TRBV27 with TRBJ1-2; 9 nucleotides align to TRBD1. The CDR3 totals 13 residues. Germline V gene data show CDR1 as MNHEY and CDR2 as SMNVEV (reference sequence). The J segment lost 7 bases and the V segment lost 3 bases, leaving 3 bases of the junction unmatched. The CDR3 protein is CASSLNRGLGYTF. CDR3 sequence (DNA): TGTGCCAGCAGTTTGAACAGGGGGCTTGGCTACACCTTC.

In this sample, this clonotype turned up a few times. The V and J genes are TRBV15 and TRBJ1-1; perhaps TRBD1 as D (5 bases). Germline CDR1 and CDR2: LNHNV and YYDKDF (reference sequence). The CDR3 contains 13 residues. With 1 base removed from V and 11 bases from J, the gap between germline ends came to 14 bases. CDR3 in DNA: TGTGCCACCAGCAGAGGGGGTGGAGGGGAGGCTTTCTTT. Residues: CATSRGGGGEAFF.

This clonotype was seen ten or more times. This chain joins TRBV6-1 and TRBJ2-7, with TRBD2 matching 11 bases. The V gene end was trimmed by 4 bases and the J gene end by 6 bases; junction bases not matched to a gene: 11. Germline CDR1 is MNHNS and CDR2 is SASEGT. The CDR3 has 16 amino acids. The CDR3 DNA reads as TGTGCCAGCAGTGTGGGACTAGCGGTCCCGAGTCCCGAGCAGTACTTC. Its translation: CASSVGLAVPSPEQYF.

This clonotype was found a few times. The rearrangement uses TRBV20-1 and TRBJ2-1; possibly TRBD2 for D (6 bases). Germline CDR1 DFQATT, CDR2 SNEGSKA (reference sequence). The V gene lost 3 bases and the J gene lost 6 bases, with 12 bases spanning the gap. The CDR3 sequence is 13 residues long. CDR3 amino acids: CSASGSGSNEQFF. CDR3 nucleotide sequence: TGCAGTGCTAGCGGGAGTGGGTCCAATGAGCAGTTCTTC.

This clonotype has ten or more counts. This chain uses TRBV2 with TRBJ1-5; 7 bases are shared with TRBD1. Germline V lookup: CDR1 SNHLY, CDR2 FYNNEI. V trimming: 6 bases; J trimming: 5 bases; junction bases outside the gene matches: 7. This CDR3 region has 14 residues. The DNA of the CDR3 is TGTGCCAGCAGGACGACAGGGTCGGATCAGCCCCAGCATTTT. Protein: CASRTTGSDQPQHF.

This chain uses TRBV4-2 with TRBJ2-7, with D possibly TRBD2 on 5 matching bases. This CDR3 is 17 amino acids long. The V and J ends lost 1 base and 3 bases respectively, with 19 bases between them. Germline V gives CDR1 LGHNA, CDR2 YNFKEQ. The CDR3 here is CASSQAPGNPTGYEQYF. The CDR3 DNA reads as TGTGCCAGCAGCCAAGCGCCGGGGAACCCCACGGGCTACGAGCAGTACTTC.

In this sample, this clonotype turned up many times. This chain uses TRBV5-6 with TRBJ1-2; 7 bases align to TRBD1. The CDR3 is made up of 13 amino acids. Germline V gene data show CDR1 as SGHDT and CDR2 as YYEEEE. The ends lost 0 bases at V and 4 bases at J; junction bases unmatched: 0. The CDR3 spells CASSLDRGYGYTF. The CDR3 DNA sequence: TGTGCCAGCAGCTTGGACAGGGGCTATGGCTACACCTTC.

This clonotype was seen only a few times. A clone one base away is much larger, so this may be a read error. The chain links TRBV30 to TRBJ1-1; D is undetermined. The CDR3 length is 13 residues. CDR1 is GTSNPN, CDR2 SVGIG, per germline (reference sequence). V was cut by 1 base and J by 4 bases, with 10 bases left in between. CDR3: CAWSAGEGTEAFF. The CDR3 DNA follows: TGTGCCTGGAGTGCCGGGGAGGGCACTGAAGCTTTCTTT.

The V gene is TRBV4-1, the J gene TRBJ2-1; 13 bases match TRBD2. V lost 0 bases, J lost 8 bases, and 10 bases stayed unmatched. In germline, CDR1 is MGHRA, CDR2 YSYEKL. The CDR3 totals 18 residues. The CDR3 sequence: CASSQDLSATSGRYEQFF. CDR3 in DNA: TGCGCCAGCAGCCAAGATCTGTCCGCGACTAGCGGGAGGTATGAGCAGTTCTTC.

This clonotype was seen at least ten times. The chain carries TRBV5-1 and TRBJ2-7, with 8 bases lining up with TRBD1. This CDR3 contains 15 residues. After removal of 7 bases from V and 3 bases from J, the junction contained 12 bases not matched to a gene. CDR1 SGHRS and CDR2 YFSETQ come from the germline V gene. As DNA, the CDR3 is TGCGCCAGCGCGCCTGGCCAGGGGGCTATCTACGAGCAGTACTTC. Translating it yields CASAPGQGAIYEQYF.

This clonotype was recorded many times. The CDR3 bases are TGTGCCAGCAGCTTAGATCGGGGGGCGATGGGTACCGGGGAGCTGTTTTTT. It codes for CASSLDRGAMGTGELFF. The chain has TRBV7-8 and TRBJ2-2, with D perhaps TRBD2 (7 bases). Germline V gene sequence: CDR1 SGHVS, CDR2 FQNEAQ. Trimming pared 1 base from V and 5 bases from J, leaving 17 bases between. There are 17 residues in the CDR3.

This clonotype was recorded once. The CDR3 end shows no conserved phenylalanine or tryptophan, and so a read error is likely. The gene calls are TRBV5-6 and TRBJ2-7; tentatively, D is TRBD1 (6 bases). Germline values: CDR1 SGHDT, CDR2 YYEEEE. This CDR3 is built from 14 residues. Trimming shortened V by 2 bases and J by 2 bases, and 11 bases separated the two germline ends. In nucleotides, the CDR3 is TGTGCCAGCAGCTTAGGGTACAGGGCCTACGAGCAGTACCTC. Translation gives CASSLGYRAYEQYL.

Many counts were recorded for this clonotype. The gene calls are TRBV3-1 and TRBJ2-7; 12 nucleotides agree with TRBD2. This CDR3 spans 16 amino acids. V lost 5 bases and J lost 3; bases outside the gene matches: 8. Germline CDR1 is LGHDT and CDR2 is YNNKEL (reference sequence). CDR3 sequence reads: CASSSRTSGAVYEQYF. The CDR3 region has the DNA TGTGCCAGCAGCTCCCGGACTAGCGGGGCTGTCTACGAGCAGTACTTC.

This clonotype appeared a few times. This chain links TRBV9 with TRBJ1-6; no clear D. V dropped 4 bases and J dropped 5 bases, with 16 bases sitting between them. Germline loops: CDR1 SGDLS, CDR2 YYNGEE. The CDR3 extends over 16 amino acids. CDR3 DNA sequence: TGTGCCAGCAGCCCCCGTGAGTTTTCGAATAATTCACCCCTCCACTTT. This codes for CASSPREFSNNSPLHF.

This clonotype has just a few counts. The rearrangement uses TRBV20-1 and TRBJ2-1; maybe TRBD2 (5 bases). CDR3 length: 18 residues. V dropped 0 bases and J dropped 0 bases, with 18 bases sitting between them. From germline, CDR1 is DFQATT and CDR2 SNEGSKA (reference sequence). This chain's CDR3 is CSARDAPYQRSSYNEQFF. The CDR3 DNA reads as TGCAGTGCTAGAGACGCCCCTTATCAGCGGTCCTCCTACAATGAGCAGTTCTTC.